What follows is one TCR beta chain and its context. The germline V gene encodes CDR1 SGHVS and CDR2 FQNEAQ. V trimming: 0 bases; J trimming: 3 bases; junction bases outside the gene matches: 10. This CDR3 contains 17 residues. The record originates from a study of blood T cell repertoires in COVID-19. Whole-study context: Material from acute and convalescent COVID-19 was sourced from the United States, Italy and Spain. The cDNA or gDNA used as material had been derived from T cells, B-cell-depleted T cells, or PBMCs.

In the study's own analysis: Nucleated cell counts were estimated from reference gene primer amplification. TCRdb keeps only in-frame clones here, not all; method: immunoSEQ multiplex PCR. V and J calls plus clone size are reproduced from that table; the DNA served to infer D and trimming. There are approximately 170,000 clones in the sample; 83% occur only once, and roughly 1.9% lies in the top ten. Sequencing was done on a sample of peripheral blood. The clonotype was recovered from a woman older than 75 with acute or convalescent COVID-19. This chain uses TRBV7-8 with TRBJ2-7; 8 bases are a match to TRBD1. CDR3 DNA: TGTGCCAGCAGCTTAGCGCTTATCGGACAGGGAATCTACGAGCAGTACTTC. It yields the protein CASSLALIGQGIYEQYF.